The sequence of this TCR beta chain was determined in a study of OX40 agonist ivuxolimab in advanced cancers. Generated by immunoSEQ multiplex PCR, the TCRdb table keeps only in-frame clones and is missing some. The repertoire consists of approximately 86,000 clones, with around 84% occurring once and the leading ten covering under 7.5%. The specimen comprised CD4+ or CD8+ T cells sorted from blood, sampled in a trial of the OX40 agonist ivuxolimab. This receptor was obtained from an adult with an advanced solid tumor such as melanoma, head and neck, liver or kidney cancer.

CDR3 protein: CASSPRTSGRTGELFF. CDR3 coding DNA: TGTGCCAGCAGCCCCAGGACTAGCGGGAGGACCGGGGAGCTGTTTTTT. The chain links TRBV13 to TRBJ2-2; TRBD2 matches at 14 bases. Germline V lookup: CDR1 PRHDT, CDR2 FYEKMQ (reference sequence). The CDR3 sequence is 16 residues long. After removal of 5 bases from V and 5 bases from J, the junction contained 4 bases not matched to a gene.